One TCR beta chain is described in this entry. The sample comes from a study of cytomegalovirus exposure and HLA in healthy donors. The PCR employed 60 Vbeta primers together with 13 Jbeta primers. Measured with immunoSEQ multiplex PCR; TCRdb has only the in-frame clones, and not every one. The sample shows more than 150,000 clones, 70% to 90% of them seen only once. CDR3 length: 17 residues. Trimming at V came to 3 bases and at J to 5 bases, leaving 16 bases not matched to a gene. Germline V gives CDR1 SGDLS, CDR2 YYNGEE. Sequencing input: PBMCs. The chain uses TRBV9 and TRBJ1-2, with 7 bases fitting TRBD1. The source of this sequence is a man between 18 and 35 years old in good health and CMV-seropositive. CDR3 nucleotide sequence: TGTGCCAGCAGCGCAACCCCACCGGAGGGGGCGGCATATGGCTACACCTTC. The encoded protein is CASSATPPEGAAYGYTF. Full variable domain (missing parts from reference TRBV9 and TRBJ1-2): DSGVTQTPKHLITATGQRVTLRCSPRSGDLSVYWYQQSLDQGLQFLIQYYNGEERAKGNILERFSAQQFPDLHSELNLSSLELGDSALYFCASSATPPEGAAYGYTFGSGTRLTVV.